The source of this T cell receptor beta chain is a study of cytomegalovirus exposure and HLA in healthy donors. Primers included in the PCR were 60 Vbeta and 13 Jbeta primers. Libraries were prepared by immunoSEQ multiplex PCR; TCRdb keeps only in-frame clonotypes and omits some of them. The table has 150,000 or so clones, less than 90% seen once; the top ten hold about 4%. A few counts support this clone. Its cognate antigen is unknown. Per germline, CDR1 SGDLS and CDR2 YYNGEE. Trimming at V came to 3 bases and at J to 3 bases, leaving 5 bases not matched to a gene. CDR3 length: 15 residues. Findings of the study overall: An observed cluster of highly shared sequence variants was recorded as a likely sequencing artifact.

The TCR comes from a man aged 45-60 years in good health and CMV-seropositive. The chain has TRBV9 and TRBJ2-7; 11 nucleotides line up with TRBD1. Sequencing used PBMCs. CDR3 residues: CASSAGTGGGYEQYF. The CDR3 DNA is TGTGCCAGCAGCGCCGGGACAGGGGGGGGCTACGAGCAGTACTTC.